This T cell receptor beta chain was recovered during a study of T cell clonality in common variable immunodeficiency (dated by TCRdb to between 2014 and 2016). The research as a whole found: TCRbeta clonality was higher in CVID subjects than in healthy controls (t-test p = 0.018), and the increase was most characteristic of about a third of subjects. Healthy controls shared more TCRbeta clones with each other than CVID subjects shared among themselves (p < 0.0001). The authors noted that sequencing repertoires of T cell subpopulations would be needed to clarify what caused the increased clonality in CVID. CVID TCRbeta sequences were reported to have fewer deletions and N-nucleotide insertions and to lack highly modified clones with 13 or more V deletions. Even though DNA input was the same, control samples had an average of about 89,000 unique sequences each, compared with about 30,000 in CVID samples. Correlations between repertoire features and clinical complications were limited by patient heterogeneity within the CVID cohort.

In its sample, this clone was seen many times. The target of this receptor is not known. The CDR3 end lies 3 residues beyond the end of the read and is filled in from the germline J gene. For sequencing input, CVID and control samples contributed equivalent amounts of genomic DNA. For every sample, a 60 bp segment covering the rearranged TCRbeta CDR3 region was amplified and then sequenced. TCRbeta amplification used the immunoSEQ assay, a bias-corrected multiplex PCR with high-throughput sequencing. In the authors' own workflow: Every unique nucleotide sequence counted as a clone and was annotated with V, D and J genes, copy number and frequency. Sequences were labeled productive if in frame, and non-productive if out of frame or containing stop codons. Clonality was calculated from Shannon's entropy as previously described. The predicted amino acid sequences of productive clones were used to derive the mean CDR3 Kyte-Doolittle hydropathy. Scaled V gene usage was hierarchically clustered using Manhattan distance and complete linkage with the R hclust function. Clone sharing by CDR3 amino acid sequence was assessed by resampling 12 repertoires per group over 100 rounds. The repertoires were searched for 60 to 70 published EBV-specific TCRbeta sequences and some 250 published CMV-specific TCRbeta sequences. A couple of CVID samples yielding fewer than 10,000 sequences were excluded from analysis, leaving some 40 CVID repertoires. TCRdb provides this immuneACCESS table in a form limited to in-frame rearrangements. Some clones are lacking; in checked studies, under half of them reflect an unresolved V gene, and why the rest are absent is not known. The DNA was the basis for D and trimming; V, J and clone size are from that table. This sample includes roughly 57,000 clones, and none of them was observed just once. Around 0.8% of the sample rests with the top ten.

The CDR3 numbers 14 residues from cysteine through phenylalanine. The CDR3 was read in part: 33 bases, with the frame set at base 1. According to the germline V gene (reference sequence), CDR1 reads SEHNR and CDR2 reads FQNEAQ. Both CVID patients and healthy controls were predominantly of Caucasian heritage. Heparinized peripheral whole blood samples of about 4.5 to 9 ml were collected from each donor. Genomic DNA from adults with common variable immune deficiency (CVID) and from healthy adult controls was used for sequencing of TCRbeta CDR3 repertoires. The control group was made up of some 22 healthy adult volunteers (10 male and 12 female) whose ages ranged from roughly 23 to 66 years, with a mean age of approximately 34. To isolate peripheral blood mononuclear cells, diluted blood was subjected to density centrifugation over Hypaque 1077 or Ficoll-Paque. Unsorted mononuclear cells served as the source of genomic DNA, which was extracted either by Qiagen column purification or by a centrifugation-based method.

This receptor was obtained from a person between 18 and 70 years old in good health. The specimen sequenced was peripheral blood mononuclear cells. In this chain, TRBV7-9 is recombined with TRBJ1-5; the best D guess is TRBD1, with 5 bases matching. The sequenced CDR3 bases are TGTGCCAGCAGCTTCGGGACTGGAGGGAGACCC. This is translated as CASSFGTGGRP. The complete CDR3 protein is CASSFGTGGRPQHF.